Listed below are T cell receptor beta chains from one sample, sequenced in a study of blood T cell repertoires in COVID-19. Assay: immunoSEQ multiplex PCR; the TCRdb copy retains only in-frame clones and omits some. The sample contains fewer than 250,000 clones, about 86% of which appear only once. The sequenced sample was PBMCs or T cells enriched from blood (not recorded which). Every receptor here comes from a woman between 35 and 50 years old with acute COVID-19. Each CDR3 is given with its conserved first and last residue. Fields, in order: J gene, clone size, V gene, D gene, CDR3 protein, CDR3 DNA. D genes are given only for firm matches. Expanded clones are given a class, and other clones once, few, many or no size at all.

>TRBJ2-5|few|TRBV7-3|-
CASPGRPQETQYF
TGTGCCAGTCCGGGGAGGCCACAAGAGACCCAGTACTTC
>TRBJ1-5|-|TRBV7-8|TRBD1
CASSYGYRGSAQPQHF
TGTGCCAGCAGTTACGGGTACAGGGGGTCGGCTCAGCCCCAGCATTTT
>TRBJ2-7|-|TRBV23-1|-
CASPWGPRGEQYF
TGCGCCAGCCCCTGGGGGCCACGAGGCGAGCAGTACTTC
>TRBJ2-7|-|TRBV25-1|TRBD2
CASSGGRLLNF
TGTGCCAGCAGCGGGGGGAGACTCCTGAACTTC
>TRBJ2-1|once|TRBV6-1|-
CASSDDPGDNEQFF
TGTGCCAGCAGTGACGACCCAGGGGACAATGAGCAGTTCTTC
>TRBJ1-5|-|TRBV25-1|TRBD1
CASSATGGQPQHF
TGTGCCAGCAGTGCCACAGGGGGACAGCCCCAGCATTTT
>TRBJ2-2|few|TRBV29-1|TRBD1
CSARTGEPGELFF
TGCAGCGCCAGGACAGGGGAGCCCGGGGAGCTGTTTTTT
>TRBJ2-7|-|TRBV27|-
CASKGGGRAYEQYF
TGTGCCAGCAAGGGGGGGGGCCGAGCCTACGAGCAGTACTTC
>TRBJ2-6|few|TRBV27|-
CASSGGRLSGANVLTF
TGTGCCAGCAGTGGGGGCCGACTATCTGGGGCCAACGTCCTGACTTTC
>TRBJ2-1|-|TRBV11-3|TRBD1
CASSPRTGKQFF
TGTGCCAGCAGCCCCCGGACAGGGAAGCAGTTCTTC
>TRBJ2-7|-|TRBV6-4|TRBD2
CASGVRRLARHEQYF
TGTGCCAGCGGTGTTAGGAGACTAGCCCGCCACGAGCAGTACTTC
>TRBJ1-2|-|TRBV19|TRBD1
CASSIWSGGANGYTF
TGTGCCAGTAGTATATGGTCAGGGGGCGCGAATGGCTACACCTTC
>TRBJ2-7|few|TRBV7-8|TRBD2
CASSLAPRLAGGYEQYF
TGTGCCAGCAGCTTAGCGCCCCGGCTAGCGGGCGGTTACGAGCAGTACTTC
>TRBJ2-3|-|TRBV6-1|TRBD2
CASSAATSPLAGVRTDTQYF
TGTGCCAGCAGTGCCGCCACGAGTCCCCTAGCGGGAGTAAGGACAGATACGCAGTATTTT
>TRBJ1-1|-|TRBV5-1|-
CASSSTGQMNTEAFF
TGCGCCAGCAGCTCGACGGGACAAATGAACACTGAAGCTTTCTTT
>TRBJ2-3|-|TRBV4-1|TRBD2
CASSRLLAGGSDTQYF
TGCGCCAGCAGCCGTTTACTAGCGGGAGGTTCAGATACGCAGTATTTT
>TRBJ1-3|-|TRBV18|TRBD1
CASSPNRGSGNTIYF
TGTGCCAGCTCACCTAACAGGGGGTCTGGAAACACCATATATTTT
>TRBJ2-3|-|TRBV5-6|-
CASSFRSGATDTQYF
TGTGCCAGCAGCTTCCGTTCTGGAGCAACAGATACGCAGTATTTT
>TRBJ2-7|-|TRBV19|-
CASRGSVSYEQYF
TGTGCCAGTCGTGGAAGCGTCTCCTACGAGCAGTACTTC
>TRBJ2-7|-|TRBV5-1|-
CASSLEGSSYEQYF
TGCGCCAGCAGCTTGGAAGGGAGCTCCTACGAGCAGTACTTC
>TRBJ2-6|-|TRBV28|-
CASSPLRSSGANVLTF
TGTGCCAGCAGCCCCCTTCGCAGCTCTGGGGCCAACGTCCTGACTTTC
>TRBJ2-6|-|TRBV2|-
CASSGQGSGANVLTF
TGTGCCAGCAGTGGGCAGGGCTCTGGGGCCAACGTCCTGACTTTC
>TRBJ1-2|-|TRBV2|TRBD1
CASSRETGQGGPHQSGYTF
TGTGCCAGCAGTCGCGAGACGGGACAGGGTGGCCCCCACCAGAGTGGCTACACCTTC
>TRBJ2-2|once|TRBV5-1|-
CASSPDTAELFF
TGCGCCAGCAGCCCGGACACGGCGGAGCTGTTTTTT
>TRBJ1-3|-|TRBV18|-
CASSPIRDTGNTIYF
TGTGCCAGCTCACCGATTAGGGACACTGGAAACACCATATATTTT
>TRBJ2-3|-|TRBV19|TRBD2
CASSMDSGRSDTQYF
TGTGCCAGTAGTATGGATAGCGGGAGGTCAGATACGCAGTATTTT
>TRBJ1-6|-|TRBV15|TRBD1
CATSRAQGVGYINSPLHF
TGTGCCACCAGCAGAGCACAGGGGGTAGGATATATTAATTCACCCCTCCACTTT
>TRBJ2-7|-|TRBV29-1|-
CSVSHRWFSSYEQYF
TGCAGCGTTTCCCACAGGTGGTTCTCCTCCTACGAGCAGTACTTC
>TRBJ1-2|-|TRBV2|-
CASSYSLGDGYTF
TGTGCCAGCAGTTACAGTTTAGGGGATGGCTACACCTTC
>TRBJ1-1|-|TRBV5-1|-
CASSSGTGWTEAFF
TGCGCCAGCAGCTCCGGGACTGGCTGGACTGAAGCTTTCTTT
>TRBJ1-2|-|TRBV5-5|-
CASSRQVAYGYTF
TGTGCCAGCAGCCGACAGGTCGCGTATGGCTACACCTTC
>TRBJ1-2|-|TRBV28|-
CASSSPVTQEGLYGYTF
TGTGCCAGCAGTTCTCCCGTAACGCAGGAGGGGCTTTATGGCTACACCTTC
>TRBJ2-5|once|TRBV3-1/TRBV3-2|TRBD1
CATRDRVETQYF
TGTGCCACCCGGGACAGGGTGGAGACCCAGTACTTC
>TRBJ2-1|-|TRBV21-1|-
CASSSRWSGRPVGEQFF
TGTGCCAGCAGCTCCCGTTGGAGCGGGAGGCCCGTGGGTGAGCAGTTCTTC
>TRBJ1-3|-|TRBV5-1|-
CASSLVRVRFSGNTIYF
TGCGCCAGCAGCTTGGTTCGGGTCCGTTTTTCTGGAAACACCATATATTTT
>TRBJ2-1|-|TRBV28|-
CASSPARSTGVYNEQFF
TGTGCCAGCAGTCCCGCGCGCTCGACAGGAGTCTACAATGAGCAGTTCTTC
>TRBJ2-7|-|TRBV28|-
CASSLPRDNYEQYF
TGTGCCAGCAGCCTTCCTCGGGACAACTACGAGCAGTACTTC
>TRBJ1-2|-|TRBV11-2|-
CASSSNGGYGYTF
TGTGCCAGCAGTTCGAACGGGGGGTATGGCTACACCTTC
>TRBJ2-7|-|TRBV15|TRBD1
CATSRGTGDLYEQYF
TGTGCCACCAGCAGGGGGACAGGGGACCTTTACGAGCAGTACTTC
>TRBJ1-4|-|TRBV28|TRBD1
CASSLWGEGQGNEKLFF
TGTGCCAGCAGTTTATGGGGGGAGGGACAGGGTAATGAAAAACTGTTTTTT
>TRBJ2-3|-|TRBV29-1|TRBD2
CSVSGRATDTQYF
TGCAGCGTTAGCGGGAGGGCCACAGATACGCAGTATTTT
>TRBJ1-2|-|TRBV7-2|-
CASSQKQGRTGYTF
TGTGCCAGCAGCCAAAAACAGGGACGGACTGGCTACACCTTC
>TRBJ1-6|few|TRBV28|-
CASSFLRGPGYSPLHF
TGTGCCAGCAGTTTTCTCAGGGGCCCAGGGTATTCACCCCTCCACTTT
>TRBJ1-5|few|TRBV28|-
CASSLSGGGQPQHF
TGTGCCAGCAGTTTAAGCGGGGGTGGGCAGCCCCAGCATTTT
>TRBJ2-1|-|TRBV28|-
CASSLNYKEQFF
TGTGCCAGCAGTTTAAACTATAAGGAGCAGTTCTTC
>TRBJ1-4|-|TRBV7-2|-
CASSLDSESEKLFF
TGTGCCAGCAGCTTAGACAGTGAAAGTGAAAAACTGTTTTTT
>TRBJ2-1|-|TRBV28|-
CASSTPGTAYNSEQFF
TGTGCCAGCAGTACACCCGGGACTGCCTACAATAGTGAGCAGTTCTTC
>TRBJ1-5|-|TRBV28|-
CASSLAGGYYSNQPQHF
TGTGCCAGCAGTTTAGCCGGGGGTTATTATAGCAATCAGCCCCAGCATTTT
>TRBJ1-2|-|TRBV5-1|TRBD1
CASSLYSGGDYGYTF
TGCGCCAGCAGCTTATATTCAGGGGGCGACTATGGCTACACCTTC
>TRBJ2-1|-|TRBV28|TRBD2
CASSSTSGRLNEQFF
TGTGCCAGCAGTTCGACTAGCGGGCGACTCAATGAGCAGTTCTTC
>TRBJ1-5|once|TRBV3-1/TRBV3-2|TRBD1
CASSQETGGNQPQHF
TGTGCCAGCAGCCAAGAGACAGGGGGCAATCAGCCCCAGCATTTT
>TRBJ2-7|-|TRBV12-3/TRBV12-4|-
CASSLALYEQYF
TGTGCCAGCAGTTTAGCTTTATACGAGCAGTACTTC
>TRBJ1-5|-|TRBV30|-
CAWRGGSNQPQHF
TGTGCCTGGCGGGGGGGAAGCAATCAGCCCCAGCATTTT